This passage covers 3 T cell receptor beta chains from one sample sequenced in a study of molecular identifiers for immune sequencing clone quantification. TCRdb reanalysed the PCR reads using MiXCR and keeps one entry per CDR3 protein. The sample gives hundreds of thousands of distinct CDR3 sequences, about 25% of which show up once; 0.78% is in the top ten. Specimen: naive CD8+ T cells from blood, with Jurkat cell RNA spiked in. The subset: FACS-sorted CD8+CD4-CCR7+CD45RA+ naive T cells. Receptor source: a human donor in good health. Some libraries in this study had Jurkat cell RNA spiked in.

The chain links TRBV27 to TRBJ1-1, with TRBD1 matching 9 bases. Germline V gene sequence: CDR1 MNHEY, CDR2 SMNVEV (reference sequence). The CDR3 spans 13 residues. V lost 6 bases to trimming and J lost 3 bases; unmatched junction nucleotides: 2. CDR3 nucleotides: TGTGCCAGCAGACGGGACAGGGACACTGAAGCTTTCTTT. This codes for CASRRDRDTEAFF.

Details on this clonotype: A much larger clonotype is one base distant, so this may be a read error. This sequence joins TRBV7-6 and TRBJ2-3; D not resolved. V shed 8 bases and J shed 0 bases, with 15 bases lying between them. Germline values: CDR1 SGHVS, CDR2 FNYEAQ. The CDR3 runs to 15 residues. The CDR3 coding sequence is TGTGCCAGCGGCTCCCCCGCGGAAAGCACAGATACGCAGTATTTT. Translation: CASGSPAESTDTQYF.

This clonotype has ten or more counts. This chain connects TRBV27 to TRBJ1-1; 9 bases fit TRBD1. Trimming cost V 3 bases and J 3 bases; bases outside gene matches: 8. Germline loops: CDR1 MNHEY, CDR2 SMNVEV (reference sequence). There are 16 residues in the CDR3. The CDR3 DNA is TGTGCCAGCAGTTTGCAGGGACAGGGCTTTCACACTGAAGCTTTCTTT. As protein: CASSLQGQGFHTEAFF.